This T cell receptor (beta chain) was retrieved from a study of graft-versus-host responses after intestinal transplantation. Study overall: Every recipient underwent anti-thymocyte globulin induction, then tacrolimus and steroids for roughly three years.

The CDR3 runs 15 residues. The ends were cut back, 3 bases at V and 4 bases at J, with 16 bases in the middle. Per the germline V gene, CDR1 is GTSNPN and CDR2 is SVGIG (reference sequence). This table comes from immunoSEQ multiplex PCR, and its TCRdb copy is limited to in-frame clones, with some not included. The profile covers about 84,000 clones, with under 95% appearing a single time and 0.3% to 0.45% taken by the ten largest. Notes on this clone: The antigen remains unidentified.

This sample comprised unstimulated CD4+ T cells sorted from spleen or lymph node cells, obtained before transplant. This TCR came from a human donor who was the organ donor for an intestinal transplant. The chain carries TRBV30 and TRBJ1-5, with D possibly matching TRBD1 (5 bases). Here the CDR3 reads CAWRRGTGRNQPQHF. The CDR3, as DNA: TGTGCCTGGAGGAGAGGCACAGGACGTAATCAGCCCCAGCATTTT.